Presented here are 24 T cell receptor beta chains from one specimen sequenced in a study of PD-1 blockade in classical Hodgkin lymphoma. Sequencing used immunoSEQ multiplex PCR; TCRdb keeps in-frame clones, though not all of them. The table shows some 95,000 clones, with roughly nine tenths occurring only once. No patient escaped relapse after autologous stem cell transplantation, and brentuximab vedotin exposure varied. Sequencing used peripheral blood mononuclear cells (PBMCs), obtained before the second cycle of nivolumab. Receptor source: a human donor with classical Hodgkin lymphoma.

This clone was seen a single time. At one boundary the junction diverges from the germline segment, which might be a read error. The rearrangement joins TRBV7-9 to TRBJ2-1, with D perhaps TRBD2 (6 bases). The germline V gene has CDR1 SEHNR and CDR2 FQNEAQ (reference sequence). CDR3 length: 17 amino acids. CDR3 loop: CASSLATSWSPYNEQFF. CDR3 DNA: TGTGCCAGCAGCCTAGCGACTAGTTGGTCCCCCTACAATGAGCAGTTCTTC.

The chain joins TRBV7-3 to TRBJ2-3; no clear D. CDR3 size: 14 residues. Germline V lookup: CDR1 SGHTA, CDR2 FQGTGA. V lost 5 bases and J lost 1, with 10 bases in between. DNA of the CDR3: TGTGCCAGCAGCCCCCAATATGGCACAGATACGCAGTATTTT. This gives the protein CASSPQYGTDTQYF.

The chain is built from TRBV9 and TRBJ2-3; 16 bases agree with TRBD2. CDR3 length: 18 amino acids. Trimming removed 0 bases from V and 3 bases from J; junction bases left unmatched: 4. Germline values: CDR1 SGDLS, CDR2 YYNGEE. CDR3: CASSVESGLAGGTDTQYF. The CDR3 DNA follows: TGTGCCAGCAGCGTAGAGTCGGGACTAGCGGGAGGGACAGATACGCAGTATTTT.

The V gene is TRBV7-2, the J gene TRBJ1-2, with D perhaps TRBD1 (5 bases). The ends were cut back, 3 bases at V and 4 bases at J, with 12 bases in the middle. The CDR3 length is 14 residues. Germline CDR1 and CDR2: SGHTA and FQGNSA. The CDR3 bases are TGTGCCAGCAGCTTGGGCCGGGGCCCCTATGGCTACACCTTC. This encodes CASSLGRGPYGYTF. The variable domain in full, with the rest retrieved from reference TRBV7-2 and TRBJ1-2, is GAGVSQSPSNKVTEKGKDVELRCDPISGHTALYWYRQSLGQGLEFLIYFQGNSAPDKSGLPSDRFSAERTGGSVSTLTIQRTQQEDSAVYLCASSLGRGPYGYTFGSGTRLTVV.

The chain uses TRBV7-9 and TRBJ1-4; D may be TRBD1 (6 bases). Trimming removed 3 bases from V and 2 bases from J, with 7 bases in between. The germline V gene encodes CDR1 SEHNR and CDR2 FQNEAQ (reference sequence). The CDR3 consists of 14 residues. CDR3 in DNA: TGTGCCAGCAGCTTTCAGGGGACTAATGAAAAACTGTTTTTT. Its translation: CASSFQGTNEKLFF. Full variable domain (rest looked up from reference TRBV7-9 and TRBJ1-4): DTGVSQNPRHKITKRGQNVTFRCDPISEHNRLYWYRQTLGQGPEFLTYFQNEAQLEKSRLLSDRFSAERPKGSFSTLEIQRTEQGDSAMYLCASSFQGTNEKLFFGSGTQLSVL.

This clone was detected only a few times. The rearrangement joins TRBV6-6 to TRBJ2-7; possibly TRBD1 for D (6 bases). This CDR3 is 14 amino acids long. Per the germline V gene, CDR1 is MNHNY and CDR2 is SVGAGI (reference sequence). Trimming removed 5 bases at V and 3 bases at J, with 14 bases between. The DNA of the CDR3 is TGTGCCAGCAGTCTAACAGGGTCTGTCTACGAGCAGTACTTC. Translated, it gives CASSLTGSVYEQYF.

The chain has TRBV10-2 and TRBJ1-6; unclear D gene. The CDR3 runs 15 residues. The ends were cut back, 7 bases at V and 6 bases at J, with 16 bases in the middle. Germline V gene lookup returns CDR1 WSHSY and CDR2 SAAADI. DNA of the CDR3: TGCGCCAGCAACCCAATGACGGGTTTTAATTCACCCCTCCACTTT. Its protein is CASNPMTGFNSPLHF.

This clone came up once. The V call is TRBV19, the J call TRBJ2-7, with D perhaps assigned TRBD1 or TRBD2 (5 bases each). With 4 bases removed from V and 2 bases from J, the gap between germline ends came to 15 bases. Germline loops: CDR1 LNHDA, CDR2 SQIVND (reference sequence). The CDR3 has 15 residues. CDR3 protein: CASSSWDEGTYEQYF. CDR3 in DNA: TGTGCCAGTAGTAGTTGGGACGAGGGGACCTACGAGCAGTACTTC.

This clone occurred once. The J gene is TRBJ2-3, the V gene TRBV18; no reliable D call. The germline CDR1 and CDR2 sequences are KGHSH and LQKENI. This CDR3 has 15 amino acids. V was clipped by 3 bases and J by 0 bases, with 10 bases between them. CDR3: CASSPTEPSTDTQYF. CDR3 nucleotides: TGTGCCAGCTCACCGACGGAACCTAGCACAGATACGCAGTATTTT.

J is TRBJ2-7 and V is TRBV7-9; tentatively, D is TRBD2 (5 bases). CDR3 length: 13 residues. CDR1 and CDR2 from the germline V gene are SEHNR and FQNEAQ (reference sequence). V lost 3 bases, J lost 6 bases, and 12 bases lay in between. CDR3 nucleotides: TGTGCCAGCAGCTTGGCGACTACCAGCGAGCAGTACTTC. It codes for CASSLATTSEQYF.

This clone showed up just once. This chain uses TRBV5-1 with TRBJ2-1; 10 bases match TRBD2. V dropped 3 bases and J dropped 6; count of bases not matched to a gene: 6. The length of the CDR3 is 15 residues. The germline V gene has CDR1 SGHRS and CDR2 YFSETQ. CDR3 nucleotide sequence: TGCGCCAGCAGCTCTCTAGCGGGAGACTTCAATGAGCAGTTCTTC. It codes for CASSSLAGDFNEQFF.

The chain has TRBV6-5 and TRBJ2-1; perhaps D is TRBD1 or TRBD2 (5 bases each). CDR1 MNHEY and CDR2 SVGAGI come from the germline V gene. This CDR3 is 13 amino acids long. Trimming removed 6 bases at V and 9 bases at J, with 15 bases between. The CDR3 reads CASSGKGSGEQFF. The DNA for the CDR3 is TGTGCCAGCAGCGGGAAGGGGTCGGGTGAGCAGTTCTTC.

This rearrangement joins TRBV10-3 to TRBJ2-7; maybe TRBD2 (6 bases). This CDR3 is 14 amino acids long. Germline lookup yields CDR1 ENHRY and CDR2 SYGVKD. Trimming cost V 6 bases and J 5 bases, with 17 bases left between them. DNA of the CDR3: TGTGCCATCAGCCCCCGCAGGGAGGACGACGAGCAGTACTTC. Residues: CAISPRREDDEQYF.

The CDR3 loop is CAVNRHGGSIYEQYF. CDR3 DNA: TGTGCCGTAAACCGCCATGGCGGGAGTATTTACGAGCAGTACTTC. The chain carries TRBV28 and TRBJ2-7; 7 bases are shared with TRBD2. Germline assignment: CDR1 MDHEN and CDR2 SYDVKM. The CDR3 sequence is 15 residues long. Trimming took 11 bases from V and 4 from J; bases not matched to a gene: 17.

The rearrangement joins TRBV5-6 to TRBJ1-4; D may be TRBD1 (5 bases). The CDR3 runs to 15 residues. The V gene lost 4 bases and the J gene lost 2 bases, with 12 bases spanning the gap. Germline-derived CDR1 and CDR2 are SGHDT and YYEEEE. The CDR3 here is CASSSQGRTNEKLFF. CDR3 nucleotides: TGTGCCAGCAGCAGCCAGGGTCGGACTAATGAAAAACTGTTTTTT.

The chain is built from TRBV7-9 and TRBJ1-4, with D tentatively TRBD1 (6 bases). The CDR3 runs 15 residues. Trimming removed 5 bases at V and 10 bases at J, with 20 bases between. Germline CDR1 reads SEHNR; CDR2 reads FQNEAQ (reference sequence). For the CDR3, the DNA is TGTGCCAGCAGCCCAGGGGCAGGGGAGGGTGGAAAACTGTTTTTT. The encoded protein is CASSPGAGEGGKLFF.

This chain uses TRBV20-1 with TRBJ2-7, with D possibly matching TRBD2 (6 bases). The V gene lost 6 bases and the J gene lost 9 bases, with 15 bases spanning the gap. The CDR3 is made up of 11 amino acids. Germline V gene lookup returns CDR1 DFQATT and CDR2 SNEGSKA (reference sequence). CDR3 in amino acids: CSARRANGQYF. The DNA for the CDR3 is TGCAGTGCGAGGAGGGCAAATGGGCAGTACTTC.

The rearrangement uses TRBV6-1 and TRBJ1-2; perhaps TRBD1 as D (6 bases). CDR3 length equals 16 residues. The V gene lost 1 base and the J gene lost 4 bases, with 16 bases spanning the gap. Germline assignment: CDR1 MNHNS and CDR2 SASEGT. The CDR3 reads CASSEEEADRLYGYTF. In DNA form, the CDR3 reads TGTGCCAGCAGTGAAGAAGAGGCCGACAGGCTCTATGGCTACACCTTC.

This clone showed up just once. This rearrangement joins TRBV5-4 to TRBJ2-5, with D perhaps being TRBD1 or TRBD2 (5 bases each). Germline loops: CDR1 SGHNT, CDR2 YYREEE (reference sequence). The CDR3 length is 15 residues. V dropped 0 bases and J dropped 3 bases, with 12 bases sitting between them. CDR3 bases: TGTGCCAGCAGCTTGGGAGGGGCAAATAAAGAGACCCAGTACTTC. Translation gives CASSLGGANKETQYF.

The J gene is TRBJ1-4, the V gene TRBV5-1, with a weak D call TRBD1 (5 bases). CDR1 is SGHRS and CDR2 is YFSETQ in the germline V gene. Trimming left V 2 bases short and J 5 bases short, with 10 bases between. The CDR3 totals 14 residues. Written as DNA, the CDR3 is TGCGCCAGCAGCTTCTCTCAGGGAAATGAAAAACTGTTTTTT. It codes for CASSFSQGNEKLFF.

V usage is TRBV7-9 and J usage is TRBJ2-4, with a tentative D call TRBD2 (5 bases). This CDR3 has 16 residues. Per germline, CDR1 SEHNR and CDR2 FQNEAQ (reference sequence). Trimming took off 2 bases at V and 0 bases at J, with 11 bases between the two ends. This CDR3 reads CASSLSGGLAKNIQYF. The CDR3 region has the DNA TGTGCCAGCAGCTTATCAGGCGGGTTAGCCAAAAACATTCAGTACTTC.

V and J are TRBV5-8 and TRBJ1-3, with D perhaps matching TRBD1 (6 bases). CDR3 size: 17 residues. The V end lost 4 bases, the J end lost 5 bases, and 22 bases lay between the germline ends. Germline V lookup: CDR1 SGHTS, CDR2 YDEGEE. The DNA of the CDR3 is TGTGCCAGCAGCCCTGAGGGGAACAGGGTGGTTAGAAACACCATATATTTT. This sequence encodes CASSPEGNRVVRNTIYF.

The rearrangement uses TRBV28 and TRBJ2-3, with D hard to call. The CDR3 contains 14 residues. V lost 4 bases and J lost 4, with 12 bases in between. Germline values: CDR1 MDHEN, CDR2 SYDVKM. CDR3 sequence: CASSSHLGPDTQYF. In DNA form, the CDR3 reads TGTGCCAGCAGTTCCCACCTTGGCCCAGATACGCAGTATTTT.

As concerns this clone: Within the sample, other DNA sequences also encode this same CDR3. This chain joins TRBV28 and TRBJ2-7; 7 bases line up with TRBD1. The CDR3 extends over 13 amino acids. Germline loops: CDR1 MDHEN, CDR2 SYDVKM. The trim removed 6 bases at V and 4 bases at J, leaving 6 bases unmatched. The CDR3 region has the DNA TGTGCCAGCAGCCGGGACAGTTCATACGAGCAGTACTTC. This codes for CASSRDSSYEQYF.